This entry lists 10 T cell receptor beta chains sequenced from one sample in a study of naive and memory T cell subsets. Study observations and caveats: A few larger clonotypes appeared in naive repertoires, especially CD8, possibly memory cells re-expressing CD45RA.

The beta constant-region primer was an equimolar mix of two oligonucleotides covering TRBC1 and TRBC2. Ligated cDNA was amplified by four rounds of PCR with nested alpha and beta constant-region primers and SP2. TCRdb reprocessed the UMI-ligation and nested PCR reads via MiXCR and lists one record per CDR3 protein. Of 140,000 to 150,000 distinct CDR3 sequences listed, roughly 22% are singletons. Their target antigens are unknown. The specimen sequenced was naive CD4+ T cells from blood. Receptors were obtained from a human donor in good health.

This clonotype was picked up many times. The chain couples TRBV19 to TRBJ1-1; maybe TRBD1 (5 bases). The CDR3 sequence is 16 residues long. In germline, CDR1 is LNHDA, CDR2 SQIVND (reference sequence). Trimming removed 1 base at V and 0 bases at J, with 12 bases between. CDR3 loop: CASSIGGTGMNTEAFF. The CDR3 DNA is TGTGCCAGTAGTATAGGGGGGACTGGCATGAACACTGAAGCTTTCTTT. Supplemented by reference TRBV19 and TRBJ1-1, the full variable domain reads DGGITQSPKYLFRKEGQNVTLSCEQNLNHDAMYWYRQDPGQGLRLIYYSQIVNDFQKGDIAEGYSVSREKKESFPLTVTSAQKNPTAFYLCASSIGGTGMNTEAFFGQGTRLTVV.

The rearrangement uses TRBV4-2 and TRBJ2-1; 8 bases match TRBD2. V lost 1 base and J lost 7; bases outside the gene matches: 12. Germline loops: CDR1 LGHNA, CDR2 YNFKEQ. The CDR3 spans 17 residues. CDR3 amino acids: CASSQASGAGGINEQFF. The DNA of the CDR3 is TGTGCCAGCAGCCAAGCCTCAGGTGCGGGAGGTATAAATGAGCAGTTCTTC.

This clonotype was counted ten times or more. The CDR3 nucleotides read TGTGCCAGCTACCGGGGCGTAGGGAGTGAGCAGTTCTTC. It encodes CASYRGVGSEQFF. The rearrangement links TRBV12-3 or TRBV12-4 to TRBJ2-1; the D gene could be TRBD1 or TRBD2 (5 bases each). V shed 8 bases and J shed 9 bases, with 17 bases lying between them. The CDR3 has 13 residues.

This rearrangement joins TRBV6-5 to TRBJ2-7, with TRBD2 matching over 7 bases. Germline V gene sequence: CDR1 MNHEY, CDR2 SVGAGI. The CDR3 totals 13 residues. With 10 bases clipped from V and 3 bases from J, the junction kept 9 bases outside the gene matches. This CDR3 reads CATGRAGNYEQYF. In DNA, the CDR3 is TGTGCCACAGGGAGGGCAGGGAACTACGAGCAGTACTTC.

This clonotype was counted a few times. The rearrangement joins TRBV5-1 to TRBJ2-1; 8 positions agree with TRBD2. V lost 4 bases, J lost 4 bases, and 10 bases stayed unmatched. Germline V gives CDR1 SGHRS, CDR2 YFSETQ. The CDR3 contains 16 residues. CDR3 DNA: TGCGCCAGCAGCAGGGGGGTAGCGGGGACTTACAATGAGCAGTTCTTC. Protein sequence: CASSRGVAGTYNEQFF.

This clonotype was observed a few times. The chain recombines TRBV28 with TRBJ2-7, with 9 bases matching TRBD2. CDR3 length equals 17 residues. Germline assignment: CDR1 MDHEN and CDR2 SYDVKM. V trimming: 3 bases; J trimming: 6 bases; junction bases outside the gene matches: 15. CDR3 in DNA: TGTGCCAGCAGTTTCCCCGGTGCGGGGGGGATTCCCCTCGAGCAGTACTTC. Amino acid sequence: CASSFPGAGGIPLEQYF.

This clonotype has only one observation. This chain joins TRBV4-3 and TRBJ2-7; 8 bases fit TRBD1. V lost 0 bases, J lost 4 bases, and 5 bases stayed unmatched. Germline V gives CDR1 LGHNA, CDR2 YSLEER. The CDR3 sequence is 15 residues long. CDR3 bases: TGCGCCAGCAGCCAAGACAGGGGGCCGTCGTACGAGCAGTACTTC. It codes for CASSQDRGPSYEQYF.

In DNA form, the CDR3 reads TGTGCCAGCAGCTTGGTTAGCAATGAGCAGTTCTTC. Its translation: CASSLVSNEQFF. The rearrangement joins TRBV7-9 to TRBJ2-1; D not certain. V lost 3 bases and J lost 6, with 6 bases in between. The CDR3 sequence is 12 residues long. Germline-derived CDR1 and CDR2 are SEHNR and FQNEAQ (reference sequence).

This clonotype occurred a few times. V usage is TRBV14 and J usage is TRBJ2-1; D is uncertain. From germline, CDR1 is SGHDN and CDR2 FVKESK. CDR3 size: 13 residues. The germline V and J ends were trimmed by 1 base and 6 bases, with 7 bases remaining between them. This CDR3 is CASSQVPGNEQFF. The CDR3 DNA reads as TGTGCCAGCAGCCAAGTCCCCGGCAATGAGCAGTTCTTC.

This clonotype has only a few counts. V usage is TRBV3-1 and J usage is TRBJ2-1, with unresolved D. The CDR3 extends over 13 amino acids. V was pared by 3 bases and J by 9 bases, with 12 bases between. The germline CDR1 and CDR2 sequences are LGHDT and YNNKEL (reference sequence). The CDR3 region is CASSHGSSPEQFF. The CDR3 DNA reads TGTGCCAGCAGCCATGGCTCGTCCCCTGAGCAGTTCTTC.